This is a list of T cell receptor beta chains from one sample in a study of T cells in Graves' hyperthyroidism and ophthalmopathy. TCRdb reanalysed the multiplex PCR reads using MiXCR and keeps one entry per CDR3 protein. This repertoire shows hundreds of thousands of distinct CDR3 sequences, about 15% found once; its top ten account for under 15%. What was sequenced was blood. These receptors were collected from a woman between 50 and 59 years old with Graves' ophthalmopathy. CDR3s include the opening cysteine and the closing phenylalanine or tryptophan. Fields, in order: V gene, D gene, J gene, clone size, CDR3 protein, CDR3 DNA. The D gene is left open where the match is weak. Part of the rows lack a size; the others show once, few, many or a class for expanded clones.

>TRBV12-3/TRBV12-4|.|TRBJ2-6|few
CASVLGSAGANVLTF
TGTGCCAGCGTGCTAGGGTCGGCTGGGGCCAACGTCCTGACTTTC
>TRBV7-8|.|TRBJ1-6|many
CASSLALYYNSPLHF
TGTGCCAGCAGCTTAGCCCTCTACTATAATTCACCCCTCCACTTT
>TRBV5-4|.|TRBJ2-1|few
CASSSPLEHEQFF
TGTGCCAGCAGCTCCCCACTAGAACATGAGCAGTTCTTC
>TRBV30|.|TRBJ2-1|many
CAWSRVGDEQFF
TGTGCCTGGAGTAGAGTAGGCGATGAGCAGTTCTTC
>TRBV28|TRBD2|TRBJ2-5|many
CACSTSGRVGETQYF
TGTGCCTGCTCCACTAGCGGGAGGGTCGGAGAGACCCAGTACTTC
>TRBV27|.|TRBJ1-1|many
CASSFQGRGAEAFF
TGTGCCAGCAGTTTTCAGGGCCGTGGGGCTGAAGCTTTCTTT
>TRBV6-8|.|TRBJ2-3|few
CASSDSITDTQYF
TGTGCCAGCAGTGACTCGATTACAGATACGCAGTATTTT
>TRBV7-8|TRBD1|TRBJ2-2|.
CASTIQGAIAGELFF
TGTGCCAGCACCATACAGGGGGCGATCGCCGGGGAGCTGTTTTTT
>TRBV4-3|.|TRBJ2-7|few
CASSQERTYEQYF
TGCGCCAGCAGCCAAGAGCGCACCTACGAGCAGTACTTC
>TRBV7-7|TRBD1|TRBJ1-2|.
CASSPLGAGQLYTF
TGTGCTAGCAGCCCCCTTGGTGCGGGACAGCTCTACACCTTC
>TRBV9|TRBD2|TRBJ2-3|few
CASSVQTSGSTDTQYF
TGTGCCAGCAGCGTTCAGACTAGCGGGAGCACAGATACGCAGTATTTT
>TRBV15|TRBD1|TRBJ2-1|many
CATSRARDRENNEQFF
TGTGCCACCAGCAGAGCCCGGGACAGGGAGAACAATGAGCAGTTCTTC
>TRBV14|TRBD2|TRBJ2-3|many
CASSQIAGLAGAADTQYF
TGTGCCAGCAGCCAGATAGCCGGCCTAGCGGGAGCTGCAGATACGCAGTATTTT
>TRBV15|.|TRBJ2-3|many
CATSRDPVSTDTQYF
TGTGCCACCAGCAGAGATCCCGTTAGCACAGATACGCAGTATTTT
>TRBV18|.|TRBJ2-5|many
CASSPGSGGGETQYF
TGTGCCAGCTCACCAGGTAGCGGAGGGGGAGAGACCCAGTACTTC
>TRBV19|TRBD1|TRBJ1-5|few
CASRRQGLENQPQHF
TGTGCCAGTAGAAGACAGGGGCTGGAGAATCAGCCCCAGCATTTT
>TRBV28|.|TRBJ2-2|many
CASSFLNPGELFF
TGTGCCAGCAGTTTTCTTAACCCCGGGGAGCTGTTTTTT
>TRBV11-1|TRBD2|TRBJ2-7|many
CASSSGLASEQYF
TGTGCCAGCAGCTCGGGACTAGCGAGTGAGCAGTACTTC
>TRBV5-1|TRBD1|TRBJ2-5|few
CASSKPGQGAGETQYF
TGCGCCAGCAGCAAACCCGGACAGGGGGCTGGAGAGACCCAGTACTTC
>TRBV25-1|.|TRBJ2-3|few
CASSEFVGSTDTQYF
TGTGCCAGCAGTGAATTTGTGGGAAGCACAGATACGCAGTATTTT
>TRBV11-3|.|TRBJ2-7|many
CASSSEIDEQYF
TGTGCCAGCAGCTCGGAGATTGACGAGCAGTACTTC
>TRBV18|.|TRBJ1-1|many
CASSPARGGLRDTEAFF
TGTGCCAGCTCACCCGCCCGGGGGGGCCTTAGGGACACTGAAGCTTTCTTT